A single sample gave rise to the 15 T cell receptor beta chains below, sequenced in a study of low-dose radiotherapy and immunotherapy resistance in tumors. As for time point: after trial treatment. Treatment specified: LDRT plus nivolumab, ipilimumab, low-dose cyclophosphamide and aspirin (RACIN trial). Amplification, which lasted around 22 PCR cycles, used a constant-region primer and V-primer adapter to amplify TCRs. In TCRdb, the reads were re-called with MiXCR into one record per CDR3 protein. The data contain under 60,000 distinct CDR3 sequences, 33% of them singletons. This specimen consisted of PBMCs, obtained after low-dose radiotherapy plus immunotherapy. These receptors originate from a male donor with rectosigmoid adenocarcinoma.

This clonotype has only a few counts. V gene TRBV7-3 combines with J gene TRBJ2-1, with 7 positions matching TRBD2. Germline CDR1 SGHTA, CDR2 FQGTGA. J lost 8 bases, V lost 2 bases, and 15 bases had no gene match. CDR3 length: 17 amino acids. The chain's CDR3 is CASSLSSSGRGWDEQFF. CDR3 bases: TGTGCCAGCAGCTTATCTTCCTCGGGGAGGGGCTGGGATGAGCAGTTCTTC.

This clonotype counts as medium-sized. CDR3: CASSYSQGTGELFF. CDR3 in DNA: TGTGCCAGCAGTTACTCACAGGGGACCGGGGAGCTGTTTTTT. The genes are TRBV6-2 or TRBV6-3 and TRBJ2-2; 7 bases map to TRBD1. Losses at the gene ends were 0 bases for V and 5 bases for J; bases not matched to a gene: 0. In germline, CDR1 is MNHEY, CDR2 SVGEGT. This CDR3 has 14 amino acids.

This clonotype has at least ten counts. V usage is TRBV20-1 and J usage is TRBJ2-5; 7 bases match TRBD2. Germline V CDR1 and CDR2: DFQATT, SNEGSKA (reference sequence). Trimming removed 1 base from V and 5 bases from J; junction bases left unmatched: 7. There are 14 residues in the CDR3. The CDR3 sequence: CSARGGREYETQYF. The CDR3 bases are TGCAGTGCTAGAGGTGGGCGGGAGTACGAGACCCAGTACTTC.

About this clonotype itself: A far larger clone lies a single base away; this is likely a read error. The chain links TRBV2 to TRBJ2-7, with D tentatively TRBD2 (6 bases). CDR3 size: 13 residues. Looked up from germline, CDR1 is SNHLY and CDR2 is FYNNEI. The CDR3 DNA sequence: TGTGCCAGCAGTGGACTAGTTGCCTACGATCAGTACTTC. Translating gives CASSGLVAYDQYF.

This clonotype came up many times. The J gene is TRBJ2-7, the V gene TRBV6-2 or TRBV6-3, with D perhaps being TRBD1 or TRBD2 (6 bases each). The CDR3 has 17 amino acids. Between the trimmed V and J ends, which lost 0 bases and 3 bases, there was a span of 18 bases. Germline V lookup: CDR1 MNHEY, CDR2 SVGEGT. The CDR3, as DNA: TGTGCCAGCAGTTACTCGAAAGACGGGGGCCCCTACTACGAGCAGTACTTC. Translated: CASSYSKDGGPYYEQYF.

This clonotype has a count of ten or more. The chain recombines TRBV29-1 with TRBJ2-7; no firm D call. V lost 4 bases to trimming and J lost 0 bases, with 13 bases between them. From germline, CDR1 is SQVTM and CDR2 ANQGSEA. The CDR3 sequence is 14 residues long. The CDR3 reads CSVGVTGASYEQYF. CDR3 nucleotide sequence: TGCAGCGTTGGGGTAACGGGTGCCTCCTACGAGCAGTACTTC.

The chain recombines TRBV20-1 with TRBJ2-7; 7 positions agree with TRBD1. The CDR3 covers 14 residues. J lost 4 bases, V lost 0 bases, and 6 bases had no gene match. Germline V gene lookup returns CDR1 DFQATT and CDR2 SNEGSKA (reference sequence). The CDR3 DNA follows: TGCAGTGCTAGAGAGGTGACAGGGACGTACGAGCAGTACTTC. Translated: CSAREVTGTYEQYF.

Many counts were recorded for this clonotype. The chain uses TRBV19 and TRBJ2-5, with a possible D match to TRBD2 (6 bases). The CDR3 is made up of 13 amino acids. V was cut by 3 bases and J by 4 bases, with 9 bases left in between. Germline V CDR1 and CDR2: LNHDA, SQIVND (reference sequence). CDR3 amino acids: CASSILARETQYF. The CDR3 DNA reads TGTGCCAGTAGTATTCTAGCGCGAGAGACCCAGTACTTC.

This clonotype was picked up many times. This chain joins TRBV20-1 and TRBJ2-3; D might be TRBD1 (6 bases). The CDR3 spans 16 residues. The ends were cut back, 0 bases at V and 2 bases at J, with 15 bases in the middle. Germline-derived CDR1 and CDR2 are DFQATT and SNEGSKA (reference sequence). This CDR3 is CSAREPQGINTDTQYF. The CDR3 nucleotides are TGCAGTGCTAGAGAGCCACAGGGAATCAACACAGATACGCAGTATTTT.

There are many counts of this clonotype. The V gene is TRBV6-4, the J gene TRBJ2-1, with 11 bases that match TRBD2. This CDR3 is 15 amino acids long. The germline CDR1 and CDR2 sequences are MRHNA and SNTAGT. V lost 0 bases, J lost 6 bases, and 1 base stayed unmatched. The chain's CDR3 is CASSDSSGGANEQFF. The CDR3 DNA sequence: TGTGCCAGCAGTGACTCTAGCGGGGGGGCCAATGAGCAGTTCTTC.

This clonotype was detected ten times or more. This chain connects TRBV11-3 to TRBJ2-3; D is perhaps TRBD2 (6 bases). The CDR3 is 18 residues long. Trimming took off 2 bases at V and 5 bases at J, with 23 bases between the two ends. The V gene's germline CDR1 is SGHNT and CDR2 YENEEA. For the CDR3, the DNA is TGTGCCAGCAGCTTATCCCAAGGCGGGACCTCCCGGGGAGATACGCAGTATTTT. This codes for CASSLSQGGTSRGDTQYF. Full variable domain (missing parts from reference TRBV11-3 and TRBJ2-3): EAGVVQSPRYKIIEKKQPVAFWCNPISGHNTLYWYLQNLGQGPELLIRYENEEAVDDSQLPKDRFSAERLKGVDSTLKIQPAELGDSAVYLCASSLSQGGTSRGDTQYFGPGTRLTVL.

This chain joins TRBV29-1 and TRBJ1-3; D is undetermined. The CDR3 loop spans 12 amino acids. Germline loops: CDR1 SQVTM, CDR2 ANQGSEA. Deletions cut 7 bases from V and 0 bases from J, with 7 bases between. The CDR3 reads CSAHLSGNTIYF. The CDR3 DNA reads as TGCAGCGCCCATCTCTCTGGAAACACCATATATTTT.

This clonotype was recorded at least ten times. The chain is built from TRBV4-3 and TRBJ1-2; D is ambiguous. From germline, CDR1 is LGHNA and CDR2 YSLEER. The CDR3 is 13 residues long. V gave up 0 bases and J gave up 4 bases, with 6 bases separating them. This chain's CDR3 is CASSQDSRYGYTF. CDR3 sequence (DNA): TGCGCCAGCAGCCAAGACTCTCGCTATGGCTACACCTTC.

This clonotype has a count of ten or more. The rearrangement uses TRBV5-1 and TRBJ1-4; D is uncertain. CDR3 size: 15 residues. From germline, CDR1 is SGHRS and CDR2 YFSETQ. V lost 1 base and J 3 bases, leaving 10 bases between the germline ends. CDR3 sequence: CASSLNSAPNEKLFF. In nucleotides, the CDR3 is TGCGCCAGCAGCTTGAATTCCGCCCCTAATGAAAAACTGTTTTTT.

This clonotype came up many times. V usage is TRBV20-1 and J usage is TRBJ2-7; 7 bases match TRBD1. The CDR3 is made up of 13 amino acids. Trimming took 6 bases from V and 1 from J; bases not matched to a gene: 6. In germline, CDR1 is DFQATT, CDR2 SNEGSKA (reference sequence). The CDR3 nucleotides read TGCAGTGCCCCGGGACAGAGATCCTACGAGCAGTACTTC. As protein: CSAPGQRSYEQYF.